These T cell receptor beta chains were read from a single sample in a study of molecular identifiers for immune sequencing clone quantification. TCRdb itself ran the PCR reads through MiXCR, one entry per CDR3 protein. The sample includes more than 85,000 distinct CDR3 sequences, 30% to 35% of them seen just once. The material sequenced was naive CD8+ T cells from blood, with Jurkat cell RNA spiked in. The source is a human donor in good health. Some libraries in this study had Jurkat cell RNA spiked in. The CDR3 runs from the conserved cysteine through the conserved F or W. Not all rows give a size; the values are once, few, many and, for expanded clones, a class.

size	V	J	CDR3
few	TRBV7-7	TRBJ2-5	CASSPARTGGPKETQYF
.	TRBV7-9	TRBJ2-5	CASSLPSQETQYF
.	TRBV9	TRBJ2-3	CASSGGTSSADTQYF
.	TRBV7-3	TRBJ2-5	CASSLKGLEETLYF
.	TRBV19	TRBJ2-2	CASRLVWGLNSGELFF
many	TRBV10-3	TRBJ2-1	CAITESSGEQFF
few	TRBV15	TRBJ2-5	CATSNMSPQETQYF
.	TRBV19	TRBJ1-1	CASKAGRGYTEAFF
few	TRBV5-1	TRBJ2-1	CASSGLAGGPLNEQFF
.	TRBV6-2/TRBV6-3	TRBJ2-7	CASSYGRVSYERYF